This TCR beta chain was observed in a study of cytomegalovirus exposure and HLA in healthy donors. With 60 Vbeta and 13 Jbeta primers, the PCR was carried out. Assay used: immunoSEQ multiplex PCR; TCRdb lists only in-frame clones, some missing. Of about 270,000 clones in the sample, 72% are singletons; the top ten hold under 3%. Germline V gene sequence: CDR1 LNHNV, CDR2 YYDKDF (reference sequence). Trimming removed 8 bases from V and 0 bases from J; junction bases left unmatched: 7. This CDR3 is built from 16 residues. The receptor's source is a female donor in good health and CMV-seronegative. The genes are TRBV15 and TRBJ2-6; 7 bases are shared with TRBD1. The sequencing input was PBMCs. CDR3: CATGDSPFSGANVLTF. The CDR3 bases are TGTGCCACCGGGGACAGCCCTTTCTCTGGGGCCAACGTCCTGACTTTC.